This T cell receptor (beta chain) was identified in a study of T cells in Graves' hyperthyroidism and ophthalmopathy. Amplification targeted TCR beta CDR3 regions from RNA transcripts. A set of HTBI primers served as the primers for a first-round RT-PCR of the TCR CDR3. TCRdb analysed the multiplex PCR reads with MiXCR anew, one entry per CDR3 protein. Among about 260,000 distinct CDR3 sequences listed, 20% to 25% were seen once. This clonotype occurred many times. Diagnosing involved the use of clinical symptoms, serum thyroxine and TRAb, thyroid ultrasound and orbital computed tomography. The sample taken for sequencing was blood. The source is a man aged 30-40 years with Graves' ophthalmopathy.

CDR3 amino acids: CASTGTGNPLNTGELFF. The CDR3 DNA sequence: TGTGCCAGCACCGGGACAGGGAACCCACTGAACACCGGGGAGCTGTTTTTT. The J gene is TRBJ2-2, the V gene TRBV11-2, with 9 bases aligning to TRBD1. Germline V gene data show CDR1 as SGHAT and CDR2 as FQNNGV. Unmatched junction bases numbered 10, after V lost 7 bases and J lost 1 base. The CDR3 loop spans 17 amino acids.